This T cell receptor beta chain was sequenced for a study of T cell repertoires in cytomegalovirus infection. This clonotype was detected ten times or more. Its specificity is unknown. TCRdb reprocessed the reads via MiXCR and lists one record per CDR3 protein. The sample lists approximately 500,000 distinct CDR3 sequences, around 11% seen once, with 10% to 13% in the top ten. Study findings and constraints: Cumulated frequencies of public TCR beta families served to identify carriers of CMV plus the relevant HLA. In two of eight donors, the top clonotype was HLA-C-restricted CMV-specific.

CDR1 is SGHTA and CDR2 is FQGTGA in the germline V gene. The ends were cut back, 5 bases at V and 7 bases at J, with 19 bases in the middle. The CDR3 sequence is 15 residues long. The specimen sequenced was PBMCs. The receptor comes from a human donor in good health (CMV status not recorded). Some clones in this sample may be carry-over from other donors' samples. The rearrangement joins TRBV7-3 to TRBJ2-3, with TRBD2 as a possible D gene (5 bases). The CDR3 nucleotides are TGTGCCAGCAGCCAGGCGGCAGGAGCGGATCATACGCAGTATTTT. It translates to CASSQAAGADHTQYF.